The present TCR beta chain was sequenced within a study of breast tumors, draining lymph nodes, adjacent tissues. Broader study findings: Tumor T cell lymph node origin was a supported hypothesis, not proven. Most tumor T cells seemingly derive from lymph node, then expand in tumor.

There are many counts of this clonotype. Its antigen is currently unknown. MiXCR, run by TCRdb on the multiplex PCR reads, gives a single entry per CDR3 protein. Found here are tens of thousands of distinct CDR3 sequences, approximately 22% of them singletons; the top ten hold 7.5% to 9.5%. This CDR3 spans 16 amino acids. Trimming cost V 4 bases and J 5 bases; bases outside gene matches: 8. Germline V CDR1 and CDR2: MNHEY, SMNVEV (reference sequence). The sequencing sample was made of breast tumor tissue. The chain has TRBV27 and TRBJ2-5, with 12 bases lining up with TRBD2. The sequence derives from a female donor with breast cancer. Some clones in this sample may be carry-over from other donors' samples. The DNA for the CDR3 is TGTGCCAGCAGTTCTTCTAGCGGGAGGGCCGGCGAGACCCAGTACTTC. Translating gives CASSSSSGRAGETQYF.